Sequencing of this T cell receptor beta chain was carried out in a study of blood T cells in healthy people across ages. CDR3 length equals 15 residues. Trimming pared 1 base from V and 2 bases from J, leaving 11 bases between. CDR1 SGHAT and CDR2 FQNNGV come from the germline V gene. Sample-barcoded 5' priming and a J-beta primer mix drove a second PCR of roughly 6 to 12 cycles. MiXCR was run by TCRdb on the 5' RACE reads, yielding one entry per CDR3 protein. Of approximately 1.5 million distinct CDR3 sequences in the sample, under 55% were seen once. In regard to this clonotype: A single base separates this from a much larger clone, so it may be a read error.

Peripheral blood samples of 9.5 to 10 milliliters were drawn from each donor. Per sample, at least 6 micrograms of total RNA were extracted. The sample comprised blood. The rearrangement joins TRBV11-2 to TRBJ2-5, with D uncertain. The source is a woman aged 18-29 years in good health. CDR3: CASSLGAERQETQYF. As DNA, the CDR3 is TGTGCCAGCAGCTTAGGCGCGGAGAGACAAGAGACCCAGTACTTC.